This TCR beta chain was retrieved from a study of shared clonotypes between healthy human individuals. Overall study: CD4 naive and memory got three plates each, CD8 naive two, CD8 memory one. Study-wide results and caveats: A small donor pool kept down the genetic and exposure-history diversity that was represented.

For this clone: The antigen is unknown.

It was CD45RO-negative cells, positively selected for CCR7, that made up naive CD8 cells, with terminally differentiated effector memory CD45RA+ cells excluded. The study drew its donors from healthy HIV-negative adults without recent acute infections or vaccinations. TCRdb's table, derived via immunoSEQ multiplex PCR, lists solely in-frame clones and lacks some. In the table there are over 2,000,000 clones, about 93% of which are singletons. The TCR was taken from a man younger than 35 in good health. Some clones in this sample may be carry-over from other donors' samples. Source material: naive CD8+ T cells from PBMCs.

The chain's CDR3 is CASSVWGGPEAFF. Written as DNA, the CDR3 is TGTGCCAGCAGCGTCTGGGGGGGCCCTGAAGCTTTCTTT. The rearrangement uses TRBV9 and TRBJ1-1, with D maybe TRBD1 (6 bases). CDR3 size: 13 residues. Germline values: CDR1 SGDLS, CDR2 YYNGEE. V lost 2 bases to trimming and J lost 6 bases, with 11 bases between them.